Only a few counts were recorded for the clone carrying this T cell receptor beta chain. Its antigen is unknown. This sample also contains other DNA sequences that code for the same CDR3. TCRB transcripts that were expressed got sequenced, as all of the isolated RNA had been reverse transcribed. Approximately 3.9 million reads per sample were averaged for naive, central memory and regulatory samples. TCRdb's table, derived via immunoSEQ multiplex PCR, lists solely in-frame clones and lacks some. The data contain roughly 700,000 clones, 10% to 15% of them seen just once; the ten biggest clones take up 0.02% to 0.025%. The data derive from a study of beta chain features in type 1 diabetes. Whole-study findings and limits: Moderately but significantly shorter TCRB CDR3s were found in Type 1 diabetes patients in all four CD4+ subsets. Reads derived from cDNA could over-represent cells showing high TCR expression.

The CDR3 totals 14 residues. V lost 0 bases to trimming and J lost 7 bases, with 10 bases between them. Looked up from germline, CDR1 is SGHRS and CDR2 is YFSETQ. Sequenced: naive CD4+ T cells from blood. This receptor was identified in a man aged 18 to 35 with type 1 diabetes. This chain connects TRBV5-1 to TRBJ2-2, with D perhaps being TRBD1 or TRBD2 (6 bases each). The CDR3 region has the DNA TGCGCCAGCAGCTTGGCGGGGGCTAGCGGGGAGCTGTTTTTT. Protein product: CASSLAGASGELFF.